The following is a TCR beta chain sequence with its context. Its antigen is unknown. No qualities accompany the bases; no much larger clone lies one base away. To sequence the TCRbeta CDR3 region, genomic DNA was isolated from the sorted cells. The immunoSEQ Assay was used to sequence the TCRbeta CDR3 regions. In its TCRdb copy, this immuneACCESS table keeps in-frame sequences only and misses some clones. Where compared with another copy, unresolved V genes explain less than half of these, and the others have no known cause. The sample records around 18,000 clones, 65% to 90% of which are singletons. The ten top clones hold 13% of the sample. Patients with a history of autoimmune disease or receiving systemic immunosuppression were excluded from the trial. Peripheral blood for TCR sequencing was drawn from every dose cohort at baseline, at cycle 4 day 1 and at cycle 7 day 1. Samples were obtained from an open-label, multicenter, first-in-human phase I dose-escalation trial of ivuxolimab. Adults with locally advanced or metastatic head and neck squamous cell, hepatocellular, melanoma or renal cell carcinoma were enrolled in the trial. Before TCR sequencing, CD4+ T cells and CD8+ T cells were sorted from peripheral blood as separate populations.

Taken from the germline V gene, the CDR1 and CDR2 loops are MDHEN and SYDVKM. Including cysteine and phenylalanine, the CDR3 has 15 amino acids. Kept here is only the CDR3 DNA, which spans 45 bases and is read in frame from base 1. The trim is 2 bases for V and 6 bases for J, with a gap of 16 bases between the germline ends. These data come from a study of OX40 agonist ivuxolimab in advanced cancers. With regard to the full study: Ivuxolimab, which targeted the costimulatory receptor OX40 (CD134), was an agonistic, fully human IgG2 monoclonal antibody. Intravenous ivuxolimab was administered to patients every 2 weeks at six dose levels: 0.01, 0.1, 0.3, 1.5, 3 and 10 mg/kg. The paper reports the monotherapy dose-escalation portion (N ≈ 50 patients) of the phase I ivuxolimab trial. Partial responses were achieved by three dose-escalation patients, of whom one had hepatocellular carcinoma and two had cutaneous melanoma. The dose-escalation cohort was about 87% male with a mean age of about 60 years, ranging from roughly 20 to 85. Patients were allowed to have had prior anti-PD-1, anti-PD-L1 or anti-CTLA-4 therapy, and 30% to 40% of the dose-escalation patients had been treated with checkpoint inhibitors. Peripheral TCRbeta sequencing was intended to test whether TCR sequence diversity was altered and clonal T-cell expansion was caused by ivuxolimab. Of the roughly 50 dose-escalation patients, hepatocellular carcinoma was present in around 19, melanoma in approximately 15, renal cell carcinoma in 9 and head and neck cancer in 9. Overall results and qualifications from the work: On average, CD8+ T cells showed more expanded clones than CD4+ T cells after ivuxolimab. Partial responders in the 0.1-3.0 mg/kg groups had among the lowest normalized peripheral clonal expansion, especially among CD8+ T cells. Low levels of normalized T-cell clonal expansion were also shown by some nonresponding patients. At doses of 0.1 to 3.0 mg/kg, clonal expansion of both CD4+ and CD8+ T cells in blood was seen between baseline and week 6. Antigen specificity was not determined for the clonally expanded peripheral T cells.

This sequence uses TRBV28 and TRBJ1-1, and the D gene may be TRBD1, 6 bases matching. The origin of this receptor is an adult with an advanced solid tumor such as melanoma, head and neck, liver or kidney cancer. Sequencing used CD4+ or CD8+ T cells sorted from blood, obtained in a trial of the OX40 agonist ivuxolimab. The DNA sequence follows: TGTGCCAGCAGTTTACCACCAGGGGACCAGGCTGAAGCTTTCTTT. Translated, this gives CASSLPPGDQAEAFF.